These T cell receptor beta chains were read from a single sample in a study of PD-1 blockade in mismatch repair-deficient tumors. Using immunoSEQ multiplex PCR, the repertoire was profiled, and TCRdb retains in-frame clones only, with some absent. The repertoire holds roughly 25,000 clones, with around 80% as singletons. The material was peripheral blood, obtained 12 weeks after starting pembrolizumab. These receptor sequences come from an adult with mismatch repair-deficient cancer. CDR3s include the opening cysteine and the closing phenylalanine or tryptophan. Each record gives: D gene, V gene, J gene, clone size, CDR3 protein, CDR3 DNA. The D gene is left open where the match is weak. Not every row has a clone size; where given, it reads once, few, many or a size class.

TRBD1,TRBV9,TRBJ2-1,NA,CASSVDRRDEQFF,TGTGCCAGCAGCGTGGACAGGCGGGATGAGCAGTTCTTC
NA,TRBV29-1,TRBJ1-4,NA,CSVYRRSNEKLFF,TGCAGCGTTTATAGACGGAGTAATGAAAAACTGTTTTTT
TRBD1,TRBV11-1,TRBJ1-1,NA,CASSLGAGGWRNTEAFF,TGTGCCAGCAGCCTGGGGGCAGGGGGCTGGAGGAACACTGAAGCTTTCTTT
TRBD1,TRBV7-8,TRBJ1-5,NA,CASSFGAGGGQPQHF,TGTGCCAGCAGCTTCGGGGCAGGGGGCGGTCAGCCCCAGCATTTT
NA,TRBV4-3,TRBJ2-2,NA,CASSQGVGSFGELFF,TGCGCCAGCAGCCAAGGGGTCGGGAGTTTCGGGGAGCTGTTTTTT
NA,TRBV4-1,TRBJ2-7,NA,CASSQGIQIYEQYF,TGCGCCAGCAGCCAAGGGATACAGATCTACGAGCAGTACTTC
NA,TRBV11-2,TRBJ2-1,NA,CASSIHFGTPNEQFF,NA
NA,TRBV29-1,TRBJ2-7,NA,CSVEEDRNYEQYF,TGCAGCGTTGAAGAAGACAGGAACTACGAGCAGTACTTC
TRBD1,TRBV10-3,TRBJ1-1,NA,CATMGDQGARTEAFF,TGTGCCACTATGGGTGATCAGGGGGCGCGAACTGAAGCTTTCTTT
TRBD1,TRBV6-6,TRBJ2-7,NA,CASTRTGSYEQYF,TGTGCCAGCACCCGGACAGGGTCCTACGAGCAGTACTTC
NA,TRBV5-1,TRBJ2-1,NA,CASSVQGNEQFF,TGCGCCAGCAGCGTGCAGGGGAATGAGCAGTTCTTC
NA,TRBV4-3,TRBJ2-7,NA,CASSQDENSGYEQYF,TGCGCCAGCAGCCAAGATGAGAATAGCGGCTACGAGCAGTACTTC
TRBD1,TRBV5-1,TRBJ2-1,few,CASSLGTGNYNEQFF,TGCGCCAGCAGCTTGGGGACAGGGAACTACAATGAGCAGTTCTTC
NA,TRBV5-1,TRBJ1-2,NA,CASSSSADRNYGYTF,TGCGCCAGCAGCTCGTCCGCGGACAGAAACTATGGCTACACCTTC
NA,TRBV15,TRBJ1-1,NA,CATSRDLMRSTEAFF,TGTGCCACCAGCAGAGATCTAATGAGGAGCACTGAAGCTTTCTTT
NA,TRBV19,TRBJ1-5,few,CASSQSGNQPQHF,TGTGCCAGTAGTCAGTCGGGAAATCAGCCCCAGCATTTT
TRBD1,TRBV28,TRBJ2-7,NA,CASSLIGTGRRRYEQYF,TGTGCCAGCAGTTTAATCGGGACAGGGAGAAGGCGCTACGAGCAGTACTTC
NA,TRBV30,TRBJ2-7,NA,CAWSKEGLYYEQYF,TGTGCCTGGTCAAAGGAGGGCCTCTACTACGAGCAGTACTTC
NA,TRBV15,TRBJ2-6,NA,CATSREDSYSGANVLTF,TGTGCCACCAGCAGGGAAGACAGCTACTCTGGGGCCAACGTCCTGACTTTC
TRBD2,TRBV7-7,TRBJ2-3,NA,CASSYPEQRDLYIDTQYF,TGTGCTAGCAGCTACCCCGAACAGCGGGACCTCTATATAGATACGCAGTATTTT
TRBD1,TRBV30,TRBJ1-1,NA,CAWSYLRTGGIMNTEAFF,TGTGCCTGGAGTTACCTTAGGACAGGGGGCATCATGAACACTGAAGCTTTCTTT
TRBD1,TRBV6-1,TRBJ2-7,few,CASKATGDSYEQYF,TGTGCCAGCAAAGCGACAGGGGACTCCTACGAGCAGTACTTC
NA,TRBV10-3,TRBJ1-1,NA,CAISIQGQRTEAFF,TGTGCCATCAGTATACAGGGCCAACGCACTGAAGCTTTCTTT
NA,TRBV6-1,TRBJ1-2,NA,CASSPDVRGGYTF,TGTGCCAGCAGTCCGGACGTGAGGGGTGGCTACACCTTC
NA,TRBV2,TRBJ2-2,NA,CASRKGANTGELFF,TGTGCCAGCAGAAAAGGGGCGAACACCGGGGAGCTGTTTTTT
NA,TRBV4-1,TRBJ2-6,NA,CASSQYDRPGLSRANVLTF,TGCGCCAGCAGCCAATACGACAGACCAGGCCTCTCTAGGGCCAACGTCCTGACTTTC
TRBD2,TRBV6-1,TRBJ2-5,NA,CASSELAGEQETQYF,TGTGCCAGCAGTGAATTAGCGGGAGAACAAGAGACCCAGTACTTC
NA,TRBV6-6,TRBJ2-7,NA,CASSYSVEDYEQYF,TGTGCCAGCAGTTACTCGGTGGAAGACTACGAGCAGTACTTC
TRBD1,TRBV5-4,TRBJ1-2,NA,CASSLQQGNYGYTF,TGTGCCAGCAGCTTGCAACAGGGGAACTATGGCTACACCTTC
TRBD1,TRBV28,TRBJ2-5,NA,CASSSRDRETQYF,TGTGCCAGCAGTTCCCGGGACAGAGAGACCCAGTACTTC
NA,TRBV5-1,TRBJ1-2,NA,CASSLELSGEIYGYTF,TGCGCCAGCAGCTTGGAATTATCAGGGGAGATCTATGGCTACACCTTC
TRBD2,TRBV5-1,TRBJ2-1,NA,CASSSSGREYNEQFF,TGCGCCAGCAGCTCGAGCGGGAGGGAATACAATGAGCAGTTCTTC